The 20 T cell receptor beta chains in this list originate from one sample, sequenced in a study of vaccination effects on CD4 cells after COVID-19. Their cognate antigens are unknown. ViraFEST used viral peptide pools to expand antigen-specific CD4+ T cells before sequencing. CD4+ T cells were isolated after less than 13 days of culture. Subjects were given two BNT162b2 or mRNA-1273 vaccine doses. Libraries were prepared by immunoSEQ multiplex PCR; TCRdb keeps only in-frame clonotypes and omits some of them. The repertoire holds roughly 59,000 clones, with around 78% as singletons. The input for sequencing was CD4+ T cells from PBMCs cultured with HCoV-OC43 spike peptides, taken after COVID-19 vaccination. The subset is: HCoV-OC43 spike overlapping peptide pool stimulation. Source of these receptors: a human donor who received a COVID-19 vaccine.

This chain links TRBV5-1 with TRBJ2-2; D may be TRBD2 (6 bases). V lost 0 bases, J lost 1 base, and 10 bases lay in between. The CDR3 contains 16 residues. Germline CDR1 SGHRS, CDR2 YFSETQ. Written as DNA, the CDR3 is TGCGCCAGCAGCTTGGCCACGGGACTGAACACCGGGGAGCTGTTTTTT. This encodes CASSLATGLNTGELFF.

This chain uses TRBV29-1 with TRBJ1-3; TRBD1 matches 7 bases. V lost 5 bases, J lost 0 bases, and 4 bases stayed unmatched. This CDR3 has 14 residues. Germline lookup yields CDR1 SQVTM and CDR2 ANQGSEA. The CDR3 protein is CSVQGGFSGNTIYF. The CDR3, as DNA: TGCAGCGTTCAGGGGGGTTTCTCTGGAAACACCATATATTTT.

This clone appeared a single time. The chain employs TRBV20-1 and TRBJ1-1, with D possibly being TRBD1 (6 bases). V lost 5 bases and J 11 bases, leaving 15 bases between the germline ends. CDR1 is DFQATT and CDR2 is SNEGSKA in the germline V gene (reference sequence). This CDR3 region has 11 residues. The CDR3 DNA is TGCAGTGCTCTCATGAGGGGGGGGGCTTTCTTT. It yields the protein CSALMRGGAFF.

For this clone: This same CDR3 is encoded by further DNA sequences in the sample. The chain links TRBV5-1 to TRBJ2-1; either TRBD1 or TRBD2 may supply D (5 bases each). From germline, CDR1 is SGHRS and CDR2 YFSETQ. Trimming shortened V by 4 bases and J by 0 bases, and 11 bases separated the two germline ends. The CDR3 loop spans 15 amino acids. Here the CDR3 reads CASSRDRSSYNEQFF. CDR3 nucleotides: TGCGCCAGCAGCCGGGACCGAAGCTCCTACAATGAGCAGTTCTTC. The full variable domain, with the rest looked up from reference TRBV5-1 and TRBJ2-1, is KAGVTQTPRYLIKTRGQQVTLSCSPISGHRSVSWYQQTPGQGLQFLFEYFSETQRNKGNFPGRFSGRQFSNSRSEMNVSTLELGDSALYLCASSRDRSSYNEQFFGPGTRLTVL.

J is TRBJ1-3 and V is TRBV5-1; D might be TRBD1 (5 bases). Germline assignment: CDR1 SGHRS and CDR2 YFSETQ. The V end was cut by 4 bases, the J end by 0 bases, with 11 bases between. This CDR3 has 15 amino acids. CDR3 loop: CASSPSGSSGNTIYF. In DNA, the CDR3 is TGCGCCAGCAGCCCTTCAGGGAGCTCTGGAAACACCATATATTTT.

The chain carries TRBV19 and TRBJ1-1; D possibly corresponds to TRBD1 (5 bases). The germline V gene has CDR1 LNHDA and CDR2 SQIVND (reference sequence). The CDR3 spans 12 residues. Trimming took 5 bases from V and 4 from J, leaving 8 bases between them. CDR3 sequence reads: CASSSQGTEAFF. For the CDR3, the DNA is TGTGCCAGTAGTTCCCAGGGCACTGAAGCTTTCTTT.

The chain has TRBV6-5 and TRBJ2-7; D unresolved. Germline lookup yields CDR1 MNHEY and CDR2 SVGAGI. This CDR3 has 12 residues. Between the trimmed V and J ends, which lost 5 bases and 9 bases, there was a span of 14 bases. The CDR3 DNA sequence: TGTGCCAGCAGTACCCCCGCAGGCACGCAGTACGTC. As protein: CASSTPAGTQYV.

V is TRBV15 and J is TRBJ1-1; tentatively, D is TRBD1 (5 bases). In germline, CDR1 is LNHNV, CDR2 YYDKDF (reference sequence). The CDR3 has 13 residues. V gave up 3 bases and J gave up 7 bases, with 12 bases separating them. The CDR3 DNA follows: TGTGCCACCAGCAGTGACAGAGCCTTTGAAGCTTTCTTT. Translated, it gives CATSSDRAFEAFF.

For the CDR3, the DNA is TGTGCCAGCTCACTCCTAGCGGGGGGTTCTCAAGAGACCCAGTACTTC. It encodes CASSLLAGGSQETQYF. This chain links TRBV18 with TRBJ2-5; 11 bases line up with TRBD2. The ends lost 4 bases at V and 2 bases at J; junction bases unmatched: 6. The germline V gene encodes CDR1 KGHSH and CDR2 LQKENI. The CDR3 extends over 16 amino acids.

The J gene is TRBJ2-1, the V gene TRBV5-8, with D perhaps TRBD2 (5 bases). Germline assignment: CDR1 SGHTS and CDR2 YDEGEE. V was trimmed by 7 bases and J by 4 bases, leaving 27 bases between them. This CDR3 region has 18 residues. CDR3 region: CASPSGLNRTGEYNEQFF. The CDR3 bases are TGTGCCAGCCCGTCGGGCCTAAACAGAACCGGGGAGTACAATGAGCAGTTCTTC.

The V call is TRBV7-9, the J call TRBJ2-5; maybe TRBD1 (5 bases). This CDR3 region has 15 residues. The germline CDR1 and CDR2 sequences are SEHNR and FQNEAQ (reference sequence). The V and J ends lost 1 base and 4 bases respectively, with 13 bases between them. CDR3 protein: CASSLVQGSPETQYF. The CDR3 DNA reads TGTGCCAGCAGCTTAGTCCAGGGAAGCCCAGAGACCCAGTACTTC.

This clone has more than one count but fewer than ten. This rearrangement joins TRBV14 to TRBJ2-7; D is perhaps TRBD1 (6 bases). The germline gives CDR1 SGHDN, CDR2 FVKESK. The ends were cut back, 4 bases at V and 8 bases at J, with 18 bases in the middle. The CDR3 covers 14 residues. The CDR3 loop is CASSPLTSTGQQYV. The CDR3 DNA sequence: TGTGCCAGCAGCCCTCTCACCTCAACAGGGCAGCAGTACGTC.

The chain employs TRBV5-1 and TRBJ1-1, with D hard to call. Trimming removed 4 bases at V and 5 bases at J, with 15 bases between. Per the germline V gene, CDR1 is SGHRS and CDR2 is YFSETQ. CDR3 size: 14 residues. The CDR3 region is CASSRRISGTEAFF. The CDR3, as DNA: TGCGCCAGCAGCCGGAGGATATCAGGTACTGAAGCTTTCTTT.

The chain combines TRBV10-3 with TRBJ1-2; 8 nucleotides agree with TRBD1. CDR1 ENHRY and CDR2 SYGVKD come from the germline V gene. This CDR3 comprises 17 residues. The trim removed 2 bases at V and 0 bases at J, leaving 8 bases unmatched. The CDR3 loop reads CAISERAGGLTNYGYTF. The CDR3 DNA reads TGTGCCATCAGTGAGAGGGCAGGGGGCCTAACTAACTATGGCTACACCTTC.

The V call is TRBV7-8, the J call TRBJ1-2, with a weak D call TRBD1 (6 bases). Trimming stripped 5 bases from V and 6 bases from J, with 10 bases between. Germline CDR1 and CDR2: SGHVS and FQNEAQ. The CDR3 consists of 12 residues. The CDR3 loop is CASSPDRNGYTF. The CDR3 region has the DNA TGTGCCAGCAGCCCCGACAGGAATGGCTACACCTTC.

The chain joins TRBV20-1 to TRBJ2-1; D gene uncertain. The germline V gene has CDR1 DFQATT and CDR2 SNEGSKA (reference sequence). The V end was cut by 1 base, the J end by 8 bases, with 6 bases between. This CDR3 has 11 amino acids. The CDR3 spells CSARVRDEQFF. The DNA of the CDR3 is TGCAGTGCTAGAGTCCGGGATGAGCAGTTCTTC.

This clone showed up just a few times. The chain links TRBV3-1 (or the pseudogene TRBV3-2) to TRBJ2-4; D gene uncertain. Between the trimmed V and J ends, which lost 1 base and 6 bases, there was a span of 4 bases. Germline-derived CDR1 and CDR2 are LGHDT and YNNKEL (reference sequence). The CDR3 is 12 amino acids. CDR3 residues: CASSQVPNIQYF. CDR3 DNA: TGTGCCAGCAGCCAAGTGCCAAACATTCAGTACTTC.

This clone occurred once. This rearrangement joins TRBV24-1 to TRBJ2-2; D may be TRBD2 (6 bases). This CDR3 contains 13 residues. V was cut by 9 bases and J by 6 bases, with 13 bases left in between. The germline CDR1 and CDR2 sequences are KGHDR and SFDVKD. CDR3 in amino acids: CATRTGEPGELFF. The CDR3 DNA follows: TGTGCCACCCGGACGGGGGAACCCGGGGAGCTGTTTTTT.

The V and J genes are TRBV7-2 and TRBJ2-6, with no clear D. Deletions cut 7 bases from V and 0 bases from J, with 16 bases between. The CDR3 has 17 residues. Germline V gene data show CDR1 as SGHTA and CDR2 as FQGNSA. CDR3 region: CASTYYGSSSGANVLTF. The CDR3 coding sequence is TGTGCCAGCACCTACTACGGCTCGAGCTCTGGGGCCAACGTCCTGACTTTC.

This clone occurred once. The V and J genes are TRBV10-3 and TRBJ2-7; 9 nucleotides match TRBD1. This CDR3 has 14 amino acids. V shed 5 bases and J 6 bases; nucleotides not matched to a gene: 8. In germline, CDR1 is ENHRY, CDR2 SYGVKD. CDR3 nucleotide sequence: TGTGCCATCAGTACCGGGACAGGGACCTCCGAGCAGTACGTC. Translating gives CAISTGTGTSEQYV.